The 23 T cell receptor beta chains given below trace back to one sample, sequenced in a study of identical twins. TCRdb re-called the 5' RACE reads through MiXCR, storing one row per CDR3 protein. The table includes under 800,000 distinct CDR3 sequences, around 20% detected once. The sample also formed part of further work on T cells expressing NK-cell markers.

The sequencing input was PBMCs. The receptors stem from a young woman in good health.

A remark on this clonotype: The junction departs from germline at one end; a sequencing error may be responsible. J is TRBJ2-5 and V is TRBV20-1; the match to TRBD1 covers 9 bases. CDR1 DFQATT and CDR2 SNEGSKA come from the germline V gene (reference sequence). The CDR3 contains 16 residues. The DNA for the CDR3 is TGCTGTGCTAGAGTAAAACAGGGGGCTCTCCAAGAGACCCAGTACTTC. Translation gives CCARVKQGALQETQYF.

This chain joins TRBV6-6 and TRBJ1-2, with D hard to call. The V and J ends lost 2 bases and 6 bases respectively, with 10 bases between them. This CDR3 contains 13 residues. Germline CDR1 reads MNHNY; CDR2 reads SVGAGI (reference sequence). CDR3 sequence reads: CASSYRVEDGYTF. The CDR3 region has the DNA TGTGCCAGCAGTTACAGGGTTGAGGATGGCTACACCTTC.

This sequence joins TRBV7-2 and TRBJ2-1; no clear D. Germline CDR1 SGHTA, CDR2 FQGNSA. V lost 0 bases and J 4 bases, leaving 19 bases between the germline ends. This CDR3 is 18 amino acids long. The CDR3, as DNA: TGTGCCAGCAGCTTAGCGAGTGGTGCTCTGGCGCTATACAATGAGCAGTTCTTC. Encoded protein: CASSLASGALALYNEQFF.

This chain uses TRBV18 with TRBJ2-3, with TRBD2 identical over 9 bases. From germline, CDR1 is KGHSH and CDR2 LQKENI. The CDR3 loop spans 15 amino acids. With 5 bases clipped from V and 6 bases from J, the junction kept 9 bases outside the gene matches. This CDR3 is CASSSLAGPRDTQYF. As DNA, the CDR3 is TGTGCCAGCTCATCACTAGCGGGCCCCCGGGATACGCAGTATTTT.

V is TRBV30 and J is TRBJ2-6; 12 bases are a match to TRBD1. The CDR3 consists of 17 residues. Germline V gene data show CDR1 as GTSNPN and CDR2 as SVGIG (reference sequence). J lost 1 base, V lost 5 bases, and 6 bases had no gene match. The CDR3 nucleotides are TGTGCCTGGCACCGGGACAGGGGGCGATCTGGGGCCAACGTCCTGACTTTC. The encoded protein is CAWHRDRGRSGANVLTF.

This clonotype was observed a few times. The chain recombines TRBV12-3 or TRBV12-4 with TRBJ2-5; 7 bases fit TRBD1. This CDR3 spans 16 amino acids. J gave up 5 bases and V 6 bases, and 15 bases lay outside the gene matches. DNA for the CDR3: TGTGCCAGCAGCGTAGGCGGATTAGGGACAGACGAGACCCAGTACTTC. Amino acid sequence: CASSVGGLGTDETQYF.

This clonotype was seen repeatedly, ten times or more. This chain links TRBV24-1 with TRBJ2-5, with D unclear. The CDR3 totals 12 residues. Germline V gene sequence: CDR1 KGHDR, CDR2 SFDVKD. Deletions cut 2 bases from V and 2 bases from J, with 2 bases between. The CDR3 DNA reads TGTGCCACCAGTGATTCTCAAGAGACCCAGTACTTC. It is translated as CATSDSQETQYF.

The chain uses TRBV3-1 and TRBJ2-7, with TRBD1 matching 8 bases. Germline CDR1 reads LGHDT; CDR2 reads YNNKEL (reference sequence). The J segment lost 1 base and the V segment lost 4 bases, leaving 9 bases of the junction unmatched. The CDR3 has 16 residues. The CDR3: CASSPGGRGLSYEQYF. For the CDR3, the DNA is TGTGCCAGCAGCCCTGGCGGCAGGGGGCTTTCCTACGAGCAGTACTTC.

This clonotype was picked up a small number of times. The chain joins TRBV12-3 or TRBV12-4 to TRBJ2-1; perhaps TRBD1 as D (6 bases). The CDR3 extends over 14 amino acids. V was shortened by 9 bases and J by 0 bases, with 12 bases between the two germline ends. CDR3 bases: TGTGCCAGTTCGGGACACCTCTCCTACAATGAGCAGTTCTTC. Translated: CASSGHLSYNEQFF.

This chain uses TRBV15 with TRBJ1-1, with TRBD1 identical over 7 bases. The trim removed 8 bases at V and 0 bases at J, leaving 3 bases unmatched. The CDR3 contains 13 residues. Germline lookup yields CDR1 LNHNV and CDR2 YYDKDF (reference sequence). The CDR3 protein is CATQGGMNTEAFF. Written as DNA, the CDR3 is TGTGCCACCCAGGGGGGCATGAACACTGAAGCTTTCTTT.

This clonotype has only a few counts. The rearrangement joins TRBV12-5 to TRBJ1-3; no definite D call. Per germline, CDR1 LGHNT and CDR2 FRNRAP. Trimming shortened V by 6 bases and J by 6 bases, and 12 bases separated the two germline ends. The CDR3 consists of 13 residues. The CDR3 reads CASGTVTKNTIYF. The CDR3 nucleotides are TGTGCTAGTGGCACCGTTACAAAAAACACCATATATTTT. Using reference TRBV12-5 and TRBJ1-3 for the parts outside the CDR3, the full variable domain is DARVTQTPRHKVTEMGQEVTMRCQPILGHNTVFWYRQTMMQGLELLAYFRNRAPLDDSGMPKDRFSAEMPDATLATLKIQPSEPRDSAVYFCASGTVTKNTIYFGEGSWLTVV.

This chain uses TRBV10-3 with TRBJ2-2; the match to TRBD2 covers 9 bases. Germline CDR1 and CDR2: ENHRY and SYGVKD. The trim removed 6 bases at V and 3 bases at J, leaving 8 bases unmatched. This CDR3 is 16 amino acids long. The CDR3 DNA is TGTGCCATCAGGGATATAGCGGGAGTCCACACCGGGGAGCTGTTTTTT. It specifies CAIRDIAGVHTGELFF.

Here the CDR3 DNA reads TGCGCCAGCAGCTGGGCCGGACTGACAGATACGCAGTATTTT. Its translation is CASSWAGLTDTQYF. This chain uses TRBV5-1 with TRBJ2-3; D is perhaps TRBD2 (5 bases). The ends were cut back, 3 bases at V and 3 bases at J, with 11 bases in the middle. Germline V lookup: CDR1 SGHRS, CDR2 YFSETQ. This CDR3 contains 14 residues. The entire variable domain, with the rest obtained from reference TRBV5-1 and TRBJ2-3, is as follows: KAGVTQTPRYLIKTRGQQVTLSCSPISGHRSVSWYQQTPGQGLQFLFEYFSETQRNKGNFPGRFSGRQFSNSRSEMNVSTLELGDSALYLCASSWAGLTDTQYFGPGTRLTVL.

This clonotype was seen repeatedly, ten times or more. The chain combines TRBV29-1 with TRBJ2-2, with unresolved D. The CDR3 totals 10 residues. Germline V gives CDR1 SQVTM, CDR2 ANQGSEA. V lost 3 bases, J lost 7 bases, and 3 bases lay in between. CDR3 bases: TGCAGCGTTGAGGACGGGGAGCTGTTTTTT. Its translation is CSVEDGELFF.

The chain is built from TRBV5-1 and TRBJ2-7, with 8 nucleotides matching TRBD1. Germline CDR1 and CDR2: SGHRS and YFSETQ. With V trimmed by 0 bases and J by 7 bases, 12 bases remained unmatched. The CDR3 totals 16 residues. CDR3 region: CASSLAMRQGAREQYF. The DNA of the CDR3 is TGCGCCAGCAGCTTGGCCATGCGCCAGGGGGCGAGGGAGCAGTACTTC.

J is TRBJ2-5 and V is TRBV18; D perhaps matches TRBD2 (6 bases). Germline CDR1 KGHSH, CDR2 LQKENI. Trimming stripped 3 bases from V and 1 base from J, with 15 bases between. The CDR3 runs 16 residues. The DNA of the CDR3 is TGTGCCAGCTCACCCAAAACCAGGGACTTCCAAGAGACCCAGTACTTC. Its translation: CASSPKTRDFQETQYF.

This clonotype was observed many times. V and J are TRBV7-9 and TRBJ1-6; D unclear. V shed 5 bases and J shed 7 bases, with 18 bases lying between them. This CDR3 comprises 16 residues. Germline values: CDR1 SEHNR, CDR2 FQNEAQ (reference sequence). This chain's CDR3 is CASSRGPGLANSPLHF. As DNA, the CDR3 is TGTGCCAGCAGCCGTGGGCCGGGCCTAGCGAATTCACCCCTCCACTTT. Filled out from reference TRBV7-9 and TRBJ1-6, the complete variable domain reads DTGVSQNPRHKITKRGQNVTFRCDPISEHNRLYWYRQTLGQGPEFLTYFQNEAQLEKSRLLSDRFSAERPKGSFSTLEIQRTEQGDSAMYLCASSRGPGLANSPLHFGNGTRLTVT.

The J gene is TRBJ2-5, the V gene TRBV5-6, with D maybe TRBD2 (5 bases). CDR1 and CDR2 (germline): SGHDT, YYEEEE. This CDR3 contains 13 residues. The ends were cut back, 2 bases at V and 5 bases at J, with 10 bases in the middle. CDR3 in amino acids: CASSFGWRETQYF. DNA of the CDR3: TGTGCCAGCAGCTTTGGTTGGAGGGAGACCCAGTACTTC.

The CDR3 spells CASSIIAGTLSYEQYF. The CDR3 nucleotides read TGTGCCAGTAGTATAATCGCCGGGACCCTCTCCTACGAGCAGTACTTC. The chain joins TRBV19 to TRBJ2-7; D is tentatively TRBD1 or TRBD2 (5 bases each). CDR1 is LNHDA and CDR2 is SQIVND in the germline V gene (reference sequence). The CDR3 spans 16 residues. V lost 2 bases and J lost 0, with 14 bases in between.

V and J are TRBV12-5 and TRBJ2-3; D is ambiguous. Trimming removed 0 bases from V and 7 bases from J, with 5 bases in between. The CDR3 sequence is 12 residues long. Germline V CDR1 and CDR2: LGHNT, FRNRAP. Here the CDR3 reads CASGLVENTQYF. The CDR3 region has the DNA TGTGCTAGTGGTTTGGTTGAAAATACGCAGTATTTT.

V gene TRBV5-6 combines with J gene TRBJ2-1; D not certain. Trimming shortened V by 0 bases and J by 15 bases, and 13 bases separated the two germline ends. The CDR3 has 12 residues. CDR1 and CDR2 from the germline V gene are SGHDT and YYEEEE. This CDR3 reads CASSLADDRGFF. CDR3 DNA sequence: TGTGCCAGCAGCTTGGCCGATGACCGAGGGTTCTTC.

This clonotype was observed a handful of times. The chain uses TRBV20-1 and TRBJ1-2; D remains ambiguous. This CDR3 is 13 amino acids long. Germline V gene data show CDR1 as DFQATT and CDR2 as SNEGSKA (reference sequence). Trimming cost V 4 bases and J 7 bases, with 16 bases left between them. The DNA of the CDR3 is TGCAGTGCTATAAGAGGGCAGCTTAGTGGCTACACCTTC. It specifies CSAIRGQLSGYTF.

The chain combines TRBV7-9 with TRBJ2-3, with D perhaps assigned TRBD1 or TRBD2 (6 bases each). The CDR3 sequence is 14 residues long. CDR1 and CDR2 (germline): SEHNR, FQNEAQ (reference sequence). Trimming shortened V by 7 bases and J by 8 bases, and 19 bases separated the two germline ends. CDR3 in DNA: TGTGCCAGCATCTCGACGGGGGCAGTCCGTACGCAGTATTTT. Translating it yields CASISTGAVRTQYF.